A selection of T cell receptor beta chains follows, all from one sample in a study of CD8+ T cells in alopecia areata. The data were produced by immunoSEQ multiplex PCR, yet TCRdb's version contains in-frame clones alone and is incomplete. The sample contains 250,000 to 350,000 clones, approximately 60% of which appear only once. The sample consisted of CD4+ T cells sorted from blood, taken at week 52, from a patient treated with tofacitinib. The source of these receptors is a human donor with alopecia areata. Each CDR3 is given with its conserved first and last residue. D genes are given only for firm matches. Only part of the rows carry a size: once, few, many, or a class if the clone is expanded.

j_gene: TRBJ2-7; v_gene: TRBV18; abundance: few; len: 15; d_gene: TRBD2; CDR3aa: CASSPGIAGKLEQYF; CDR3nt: TGTGCCAGCTCACCCGGGATAGCGGGGAAACTGGAGCAGTACTTC
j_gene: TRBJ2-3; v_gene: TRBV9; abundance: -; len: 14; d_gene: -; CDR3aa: CASTTRGSTDTQYF; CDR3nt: TGTGCCAGCACTACTAGAGGGTCCACAGATACGCAGTATTTT
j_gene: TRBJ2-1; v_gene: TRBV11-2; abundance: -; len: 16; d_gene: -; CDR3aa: CASSNLQGTLRNEQFF; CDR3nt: TGTGCCAGCAGCAACCTCCAGGGGACCTTGCGCAATGAGCAGTTCTTC
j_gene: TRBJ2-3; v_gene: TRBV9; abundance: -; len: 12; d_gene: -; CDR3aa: CASSVSAGTQYF; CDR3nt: TGTGCCAGCAGCGTCTCGGCGGGTACGCAGTATTTT
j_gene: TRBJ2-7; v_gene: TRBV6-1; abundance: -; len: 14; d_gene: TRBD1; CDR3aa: CASSEGPSRGQQYF; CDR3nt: TGTGCCAGCAGTGAAGGCCCCTCCAGGGGGCAGCAGTACTTC
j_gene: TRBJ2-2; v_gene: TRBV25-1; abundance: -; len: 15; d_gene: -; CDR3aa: CASRGGGGNTGELFF; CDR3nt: TGTGCCAGCCGGGGAGGGGGCGGAAACACCGGGGAGCTGTTTTTT
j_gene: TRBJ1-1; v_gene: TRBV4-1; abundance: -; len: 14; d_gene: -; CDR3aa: CASSQGGRGTEAFF; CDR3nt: TGCGCCAGCAGCCAGGGCGGGAGGGGCACTGAAGCTTTCTTT
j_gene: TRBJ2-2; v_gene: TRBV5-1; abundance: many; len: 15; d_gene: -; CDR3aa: CASRPTGLNTGELFF; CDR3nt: TGCGCCAGCAGGCCGACGGGACTCAACACCGGGGAGCTGTTTTTT
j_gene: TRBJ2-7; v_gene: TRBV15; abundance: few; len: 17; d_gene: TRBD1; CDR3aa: CATSRVGSKDRGYEQYF; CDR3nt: TGTGCCACCAGCAGAGTGGGAAGTAAGGACAGGGGGTACGAGCAGTACTTC
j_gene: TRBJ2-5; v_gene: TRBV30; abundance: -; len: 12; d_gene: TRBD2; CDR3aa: CAWGPGGGTQYF; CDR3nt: TGTGCCTGGGGACCCGGCGGGGGGACCCAGTACTTC
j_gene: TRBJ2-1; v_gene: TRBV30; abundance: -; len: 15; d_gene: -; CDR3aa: CAWRGLVLMRNEQFF; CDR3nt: TGTGCCTGGCGGGGACTCGTACTGATGAGGAATGAGCAGTTCTTC
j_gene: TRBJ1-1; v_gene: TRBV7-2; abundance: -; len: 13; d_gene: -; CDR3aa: CASSLRQGTEAFF; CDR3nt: TGTGCCAGCAGCTTAAGGCAGGGGACTGAAGCTTTCTTT
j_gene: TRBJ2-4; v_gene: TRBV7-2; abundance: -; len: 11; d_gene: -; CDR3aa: CASSLAGIQYF; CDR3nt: TGTGCCAGCAGCTTGGCAGGCATTCAGTACTTC
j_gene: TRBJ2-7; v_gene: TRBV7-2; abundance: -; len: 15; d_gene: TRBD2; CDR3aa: CASTLAGTSSYEQYF; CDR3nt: TGTGCCAGCACCCTCGCGGGGACTAGCTCCTACGAGCAGTACTTC
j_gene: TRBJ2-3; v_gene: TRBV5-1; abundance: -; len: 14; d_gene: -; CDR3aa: CASSLQGSTDTQYF; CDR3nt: TGCGCCAGCAGCTTGCAAGGGAGCACAGATACGCAGTATTTT
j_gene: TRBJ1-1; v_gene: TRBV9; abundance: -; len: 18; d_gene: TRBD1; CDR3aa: CASTRSGQGVGRGTEAFF; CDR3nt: TGTGCCAGCACCCGTAGTGGACAGGGAGTAGGTCGTGGCACTGAAGCTTTCTTT
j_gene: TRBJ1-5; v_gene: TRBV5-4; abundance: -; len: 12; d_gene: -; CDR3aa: CASSYGAQPQHF; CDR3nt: TGTGCCAGCAGCTACGGAGCCCAGCCCCAGCATTTT
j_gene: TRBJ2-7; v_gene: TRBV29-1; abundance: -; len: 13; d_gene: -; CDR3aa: CSVGSSSVGEQYF; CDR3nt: TGCAGCGTGGGAAGCAGTTCGGTGGGCGAGCAGTACTTC
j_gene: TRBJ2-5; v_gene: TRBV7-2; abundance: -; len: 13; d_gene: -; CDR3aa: CASSLARGETQYF; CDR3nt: TGTGCCAGCAGCTTAGCTCGGGGGGAGACCCAGTACTTC
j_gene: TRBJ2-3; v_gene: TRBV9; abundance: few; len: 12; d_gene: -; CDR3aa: CASSAGPDTQYF; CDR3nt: TGTGCCAGCAGCGCAGGGCCAGATACGCAGTATTTT
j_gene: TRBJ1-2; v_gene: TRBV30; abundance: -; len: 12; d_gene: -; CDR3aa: CAWTVGSYGYTF; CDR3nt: TGTGCCTGGACGGTAGGGAGCTATGGCTACACCTTC
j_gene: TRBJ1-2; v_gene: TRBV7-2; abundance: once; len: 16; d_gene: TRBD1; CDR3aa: CASSLVGTGKGDGYTF; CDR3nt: TGTGCCAGCAGCTTAGTCGGGACAGGGAAAGGAGATGGCTACACCTTC
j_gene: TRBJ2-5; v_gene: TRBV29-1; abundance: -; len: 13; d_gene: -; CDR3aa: CSVVGRYQETQYF; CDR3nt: TGCAGCGTGGTGGGACGGTACCAAGAGACCCAGTACTTC
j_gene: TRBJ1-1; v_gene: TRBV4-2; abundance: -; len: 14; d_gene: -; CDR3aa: CASSQDARGTEAFF; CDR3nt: TGTGCCAGCAGCCAAGACGCTAGGGGCACTGAAGCTTTCTTT
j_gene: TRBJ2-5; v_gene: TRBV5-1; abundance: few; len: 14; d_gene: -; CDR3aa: CASSLGRNPMTQYF; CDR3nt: TGCGCCAGCAGCTTGGGACGGAACCCCATGACCCAGTACTTC
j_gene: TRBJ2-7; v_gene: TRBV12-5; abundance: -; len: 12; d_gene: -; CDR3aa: CASAQEDYEQYF; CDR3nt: TGTGCTAGTGCCCAGGAAGACTACGAGCAGTACTTC
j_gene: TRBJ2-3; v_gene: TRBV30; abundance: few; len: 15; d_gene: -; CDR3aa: CAWTNGGGSTDTQYF; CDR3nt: TGTGCCTGGACAAATGGTGGCGGGAGCACAGATACGCAGTATTTT
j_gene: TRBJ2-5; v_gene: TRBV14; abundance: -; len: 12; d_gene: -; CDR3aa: CASSQGAETQYF; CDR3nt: TGTGCCAGCAGCCAGGGAGCAGAGACCCAGTACTTC
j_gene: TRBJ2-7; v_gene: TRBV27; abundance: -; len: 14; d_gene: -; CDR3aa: CASSPSLYSYEQYF; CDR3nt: TGTGCCAGCAGTCCCAGCTTATACTCCTACGAGCAGTACTTC
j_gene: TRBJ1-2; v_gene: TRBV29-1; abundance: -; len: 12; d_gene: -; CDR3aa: CSVEYGTYGYTF; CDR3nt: TGCAGCGTTGAATACGGCACCTATGGCTACACCTTC
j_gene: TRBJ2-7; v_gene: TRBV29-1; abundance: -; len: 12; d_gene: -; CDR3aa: CSATGKPYEQYF; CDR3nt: TGCAGCGCTACAGGGAAACCCTACGAGCAGTACTTC
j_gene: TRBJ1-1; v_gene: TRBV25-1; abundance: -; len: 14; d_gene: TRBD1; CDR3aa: CASGDRGFNTEAFF; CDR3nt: TGTGCCAGCGGGGACAGAGGTTTCAACACTGAAGCTTTCTTT
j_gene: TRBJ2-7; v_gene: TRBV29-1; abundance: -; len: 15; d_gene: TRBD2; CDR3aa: CSVEAVAGGAYEQYF; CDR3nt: TGCAGCGTTGAAGCGGTAGCGGGGGGGGCCTACGAGCAGTACTTC
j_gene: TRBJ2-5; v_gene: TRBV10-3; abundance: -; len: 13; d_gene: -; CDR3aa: CAISGAYRETQYF; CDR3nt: TGTGCCATCAGTGGAGCTTACAGGGAGACCCAGTACTTC
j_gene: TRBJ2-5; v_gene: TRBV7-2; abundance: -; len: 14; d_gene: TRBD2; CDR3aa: CASSYPGLAVTQYF; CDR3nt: TGTGCCAGCAGCTATCCGGGACTAGCGGTGACCCAGTACTTC
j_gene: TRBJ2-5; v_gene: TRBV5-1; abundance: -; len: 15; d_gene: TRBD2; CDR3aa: CASSSRASGQETQYF; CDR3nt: TGCGCCAGCAGCTCCCGGGCTAGCGGCCAAGAGACCCAGTACTTC
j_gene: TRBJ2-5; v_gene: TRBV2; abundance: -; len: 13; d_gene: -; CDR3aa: CASGGTVEETQYF; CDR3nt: TGTGCCAGCGGAGGGACAGTGGAAGAGACCCAGTACTTC